This T cell receptor beta chain was profiled in a study of early T cells in non-severe SARS-CoV-2 infection. CDR3 size: 15 residues. After removal of 1 base from V and 1 base from J, the junction contained 2 bases not matched to a gene. In germline, CDR1 is DFQATT, CDR2 SNEGSKA (reference sequence). TCRdb re-analysed the 5' RACE reads in MiXCR, keeping a single row per CDR3 protein. Of tens of thousands of distinct CDR3 sequences in the sample, 9% to 15% were seen once. V and J are TRBV20-1 and TRBJ1-4, with TRBD1 matching over 8 bases. Sequencing used whole blood, obtained at baseline. This TCR was sampled from an adult who was a healthcare worker with PCR-confirmed SARS-CoV-2 infection or an uninfected control (not recorded which). The donor label of this sample is uncertain. The CDR3 spells CSARAQGVTNEKLFF. The CDR3 nucleotides read TGCAGTGCTAGAGCACAGGGGGTAACTAATGAAAAACTGTTTTTT.